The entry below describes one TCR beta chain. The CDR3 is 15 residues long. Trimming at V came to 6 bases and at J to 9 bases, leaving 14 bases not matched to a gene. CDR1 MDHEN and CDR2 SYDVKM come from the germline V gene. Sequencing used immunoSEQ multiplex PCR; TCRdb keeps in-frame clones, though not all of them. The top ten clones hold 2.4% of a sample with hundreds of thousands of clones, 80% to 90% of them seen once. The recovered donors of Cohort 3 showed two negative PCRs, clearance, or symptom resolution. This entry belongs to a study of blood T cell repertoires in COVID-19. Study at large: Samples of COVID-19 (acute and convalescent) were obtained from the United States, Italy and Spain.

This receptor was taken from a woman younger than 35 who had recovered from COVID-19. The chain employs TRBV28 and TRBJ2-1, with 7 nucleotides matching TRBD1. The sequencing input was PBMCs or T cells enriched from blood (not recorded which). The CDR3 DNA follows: TGTGCCAGCAGACCGGGACAGCGATATGTCAGTGAGCAGTTCTTC. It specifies CASRPGQRYVSEQFF.